Listed below are T cell receptor beta chains from one sample, sequenced in a study of shared clonotypes between healthy human individuals. Using immunoSEQ multiplex PCR, the repertoire was profiled, and TCRdb retains in-frame clones only, with some absent. The table records fewer than 650,000 clones, roughly four fifths of them present only once. Sequenced material: PBMCs. The receptors stem from a woman between 35 and 50 years old in good health. Some clones in this sample may be carry-over from other donors' samples. Each CDR3 is given with its conserved first and last residue. Each record gives: clone size, D gene, J gene, V gene, CDR3 DNA, CDR3 protein. D genes are given only for firm matches. Only part of the rows carry a size: once, few, many, or a class if the clone is expanded.

>.|.|TRBJ2-7|TRBV4-1
TGCGCCAGCAGCCAATACTACCGAGCCTACGAGCAGTACTTC
CASSQYYRAYEQYF
>once|.|TRBJ1-1|TRBV12-2
TGTGCAAGTCGCTCCCTCCCCAATCAGGGACAGGGGGCCCCGAACACTGAAGCTTTCTTT
CASRSLPNQGQGAPNTEAFF
>.|TRBD1|TRBJ1-1|TRBV4-3
TGCGCCAGCAGCCAAGATACGCGCTCGACAGGGAAGACTGAAGCTTTCTTT
CASSQDTRSTGKTEAFF
>.|.|TRBJ2-3|TRBV28
TGTGTCACCTCAGCAATGGCTCGGCCAGGCGCAGATACGCAGTATTTT
CVTSAMARPGADTQYF
>.|.|TRBJ2-7|TRBV19
TGTGCCAGTAGTATGGAGCGAGACTCCCCGGGGCAGTACTTC
CASSMERDSPGQYF
>.|.|TRBJ2-1|TRBV5-5
TGTGCCAGCAGCTTGGCAGGGTCTGGTTACAATGAGCAGTTCTTC
CASSLAGSGYNEQFF
>.|.|TRBJ2-2|TRBV28
TGTGCCAGCACCCGAGGGGGTGAGAACACCGGGGAGCTGTTTTTT
CASTRGGENTGELFF
>once|TRBD2|TRBJ2-1|TRBV6-4
TGTGCCAGCAGTGACTCAGCTAGCGGGAACAATGAGCAGTTCTTC
CASSDSASGNNEQFF
>.|.|TRBJ2-2|TRBV19
TGTGCCAGTAGTATAGGAGGTTTTGGCACCGGGGAGCTGTTTTTT
CASSIGGFGTGELFF
>many|.|TRBJ2-6|TRBV21-1
TGTGCCAGCAGCAAAGGGGCCGGGGCGACTGGGGCCAACGTCCTGACTTTC
CASSKGAGATGANVLTF
>.|.|TRBJ2-2|TRBV10-3
TGTGCCATCAGTGAGGATCGTGACACCGGGGAGCTGTTTTTT
CAISEDRDTGELFF
>.|.|TRBJ1-1|TRBV27
TGTGCCAGCAGTTTAGTAGGGGGGACTGAAGCTTTCTTT
CASSLVGGTEAFF
>.|.|TRBJ2-7|TRBV9
TGTGCCAGCAGCGTAGCGGGAGACTACGAGCAGTACTTC
CASSVAGDYEQYF
>.|TRBD1|TRBJ2-5|TRBV28
TGTGCCAGCAGTTTATTGGGACAGGGGCAAGAGACCCAGTACTTC
CASSLLGQGQETQYF
>.|TRBD2|TRBJ2-2|TRBV9
TGTGCCAGCAGCGTAGGAACGGCGGGAGCTACCACCGGGGAGCTGTTTTTT
CASSVGTAGATTGELFF
>.|TRBD2|TRBJ2-3|TRBV28
TGTGCCAGCAGTTCAACCGGGAGGCCAGATACGCAGTATTTT
CASSSTGRPDTQYF
>.|.|TRBJ1-5|TRBV5-5
TGTGCCAGCAGCTTGTCGGCCAATCAGCCCCAGCATTTT
CASSLSANQPQHF
>.|TRBD2|TRBJ2-3|TRBV2
TGTGCGAGCACCGCACCGGGAGGGCCGGTAGATACGCAGTATTTT
CASTAPGGPVDTQYF
>once|.|TRBJ2-7|TRBV7-6
TGTGCCAGCTCCAAAGGGACAGCGGGAAGCGACGAGCAGTACTTC
CASSKGTAGSDEQYF
>.|TRBD1|TRBJ2-2|TRBV9
TGTGCCAGCAGCGTAAGACAGGGCAGCGGGGAGCTGTTTTTT
CASSVRQGSGELFF
>once|TRBD1|TRBJ2-7|TRBV6-5
TGTGCCAGCAGAATGGACAGGGGGGTCGAGCAGTACTTC
CASRMDRGVEQYF
>.|TRBD1|TRBJ2-6|TRBV10-1
TGCGCCAGCAGGCTCCGGGACAGGTTATCCTCTGGGGCCAACGTCCTGACTTTC
CASRLRDRLSSGANVLTF
>.|.|TRBJ2-5|TRBV6-5
TGTGCCAGCAGTTACTCGATCAGGGGAGAGACCCAGTACTTC
CASSYSIRGETQYF
>.|.|TRBJ2-1|TRBV18
TGTGCCAGCTCACCAGAACTAGACCTGGTCTTC
CASSPELDLVF
>.|.|TRBJ1-1|TRBV28
TGTGCCAGCAGTTTATTCACGCGAGTTGAAGCTTTCTTT
CASSLFTRVEAFF
>.|.|TRBJ1-1|TRBV30
TGTGCCTGGAAACCTTCACCGAACACTGAAGCTTTCTTT
CAWKPSPNTEAFF
>.|.|TRBJ2-7|TRBV6-4
TGTGCCAGCAGTGACTCAGACAGTTCCTACGAGCAGTACTTC
CASSDSDSSYEQYF
>.|.|TRBJ1-1|TRBV4-3
TGCGCCAGCAGCCAAGACGGGGGGAGCCCGAACACTGAAGCTTTCTTT
CASSQDGGSPNTEAFF
>many|.|TRBJ2-5|TRBV7-2
TGTGCCAGCAGCCCGGGCCCCCAAGAGACCCAGTACTTC
CASSPGPQETQYF
>.|.|TRBJ2-7|TRBV6-6
TGTGCCAGCAGTTACTCGGGGGAGCAGTACTTC
CASSYSGEQYF
>.|TRBD1|TRBJ2-1|TRBV15
TGTGCCACCAGCAGATCGGGACAGGGGGCGCGCAATGAGCAGTTCTTC
CATSRSGQGARNEQFF
>.|.|TRBJ2-1|TRBV27
TGTGCCAGCAGTGAACCGGGACGCGTTGAGCAGTTCTTC
CASSEPGRVEQFF
>.|TRBD1|TRBJ1-1|TRBV18
TGTGCCAGCTCCCCGACAGGGGGCAGCGAGAGCACTGAAGCTTTCTTT
CASSPTGGSESTEAFF
>.|TRBD2|TRBJ2-3|TRBV7-8
TGTGCCAGCAGCCCCCGACTAGCGGGAGGTACAGATACGCAGTATTTT
CASSPRLAGGTDTQYF
>.|.|TRBJ2-2|TRBV7-3
TGTGCCAGCAGCCGTTTGGCAGTCACCGGGGAGCTGTTTTTT
CASSRLAVTGELFF
>.|.|TRBJ1-1|TRBV5-4
TGTGCCAGCAGCTTGGAGGTCGATAGTGAAGCTTTCTTT
CASSLEVDSEAFF
>few|.|TRBJ1-5|TRBV30
TGTGCCTGGAGGGGAGACGGGGAAAATCAGCCCCAGCATTTT
CAWRGDGENQPQHF
>.|.|TRBJ1-2|TRBV7-2
TGTGCCAGCAGCGCCCGGCTGGGGGGCTACACCTTC
CASSARLGGYTF
>.|.|TRBJ2-2|TRBV7-3
TGTGCCAGCAGCCGGACTGAGACCGGGGAGCTGTTTTTT
CASSRTETGELFF
>.|.|TRBJ1-1|TRBV18
TGTGCCAGCTCCTCGACAGAGCTTGAGAACACTGAAGCTTTCTTT
CASSSTELENTEAFF
>few|.|TRBJ2-1|TRBV11-1
TGTGCCAGCAAACTGGACTCCTGGAACGATGAGCAGTTCTTC
CASKLDSWNDEQFF
>.|.|TRBJ1-1|TRBV29-1
TGCAGCGCCCTGATTGGGACTGAAGCTTTCTTT
CSALIGTEAFF
>.|TRBD2|TRBJ2-7|TRBV11-2
TGTGCCAGCAGCTTAGATCGGCTAGCGGGAGGCGAGCAGTACTTC
CASSLDRLAGGEQYF
>.|.|TRBJ1-2|TRBV29-1
TGCAGCGTTGCAGGAGGGGATCTTTACTATGGCTACACCTTC
CSVAGGDLYYGYTF
>.|TRBD1|TRBJ1-2|TRBV10-2
TGCGCCAGCAGGTCTGACAGGGGGCTAGAGTATGGCTACACCTTC
CASRSDRGLEYGYTF
>.|.|TRBJ1-1|TRBV7-9
TGTGCCAGCAGCCAAGGGGGAGAAGCTTTCTTT
CASSQGGEAFF
>few|.|TRBJ2-7|TRBV7-2
TGTGCCAGCAGCTTAGACTATCTGCGTCAGGTGGACTTC
CASSLDYLRQVDF
>.|.|TRBJ2-2|TRBV7-3
TGTGCCAGCAGCTTAAGACCTGGGGAGCTGTTTTTT
CASSLRPGELFF
>.|.|TRBJ2-7|TRBV2
TGTGCCAGCAGTGTAGGTGGCAGGGGTTCCTACGAGCAGTACTTC
CASSVGGRGSYEQYF